These T cell receptor beta chains were read from a single sample in a study of glioma-infiltrating T cells. TCRdb independently ran MiXCR on the multiplex PCR reads; one entry per CDR3 protein. The repertoire holds about 140,000 distinct CDR3 sequences, with roughly two fifths as singletons. The sample was glioma tissue, nonneoplastic brain tissue, or PBMCs (not recorded which). The receptors were sampled from a human donor with low-grade glioma or glioblastoma, undergoing nonglioma brain surgery, or in good health (not recorded which). The CDR3 runs from the conserved cysteine through the conserved F or W. The D gene is left open where the match is weak. Expanded clones get a size class; other rows say once, few or many, or leave the size out.

V	J	size	D	CDR3	DNA
TRBV6-1	TRBJ1-4	few	TRBD1	CASRRGWGTGNEKLFF	TGTGCCAGCAGAAGAGGATGGGGGACAGGGAATGAAAAACTGTTTTTT
TRBV6-2/TRBV6-3	TRBJ2-1	NA	NA	CASSYSPSINANSDEQFF	TGTGCCAGCAGTTACTCGCCCTCTATCAATGCTAATTCTGATGAGCAGTTCTTC
TRBV28	TRBJ1-1	few	NA	CASRPGGGRGTEAFF	TGTGCCAGCAGACCCGGGGGGGGGCGAGGCACTGAAGCTTTCTTT
TRBV29-1	TRBJ1-4	NA	NA	CSVDINEKLFF	TGCAGCGTTGACATTAATGAAAAACTGTTTTTT
TRBV4-1	TRBJ2-3	few	NA	CASSPLGEGTDTQYF	TGCGCCAGCAGCCCACTAGGGGAGGGCACAGATACGCAGTATTTT
TRBV6-1	TRBJ2-1	few	NA	CASTASYIGEQFF	TGTGCCAGCACCGCCAGCTATATTGGTGAGCAGTTCTTC
TRBV7-9	TRBJ2-1	NA	NA	CASSATEVEQFF	TGTGCCAGCAGCGCGACAGAGGTTGAGCAGTTCTTC
TRBV11-2	TRBJ2-5	few	NA	CASSQILGVTQYF	TGTGCCAGCAGCCAAATACTTGGGGTGACCCAGTACTTC
TRBV6-1	TRBJ2-1	NA	TRBD1	CASRGFAAGGYNEKFF	TGTGCCAGCAGGGGCTTCGCGGCAGGGGGCTACAATGAGAAGTTCTTC
TRBV7-2	TRBJ2-7	NA	NA	CASTLNWAHYEQYF	TGTGCCAGCACCCTAAACTGGGCACACTACGAGCAGTACTTC
TRBV15	TRBJ1-2	few	NA	CATSRDRGEYGYTF	TGTGCCACCAGCAGAGACAGGGGAGAATATGGCTACACCTTC
TRBV19	TRBJ2-7	NA	NA	CASSINGAIYEQYF	TGTGCCAGTAGTATTAATGGGGCAATCTACGAGCAGTACTTC
TRBV18	TRBJ1-3	NA	NA	CASSPGPVENTIYF	TGTGCCAGCTCACCGGGACCGGTCGAAAACACCATATATTTT
TRBV18	TRBJ2-1	NA	NA	CASSPPSPGEQFF	TGTGCCAGCTCACCACCTAGCCCCGGGGAGCAGTTCTTC
TRBV6-5	TRBJ2-3	NA	NA	CASSYWTDPSTDTQYF	TGTGCCAGCAGTTATTGGACAGACCCGAGCACAGATACGCAGTATTTT
TRBV28	TRBJ1-2	few	NA	CASSPGGGAVYGYTF	TGTGCCAGCAGTCCTGGGGGGGGGGCCGTCTATGGCTACACCTTC
TRBV28	TRBJ1-5	NA	TRBD1	CASSGQGVNQPQHF	TGTGCCAGCAGCGGACAGGGGGTCAATCAGCCCCAGCATTTT
TRBV27	TRBJ2-7	NA	NA	CASSQLSSYEQYF	TGTGCCAGCAGTCAGCTAAGCTCCTACGAGCAGTACTTC
TRBV20-1	TRBJ1-1	NA	NA	CSALPDLNAEAFF	TGCAGTGCGCTGCCAGACCTGAACGCTGAAGCTTTCTTT
TRBV19	TRBJ1-1	few	NA	CASSIGTRGTEAFF	TGTGCCAGTAGTATCGGGACCCGAGGCACTGAAGCTTTCTTT
TRBV20-1	TRBJ2-5	NA	TRBD1	CSAGGQGAGETQYF	TGCAGTGCTGGGGGACAGGGGGCAGGGGAGACCCAGTACTTC
TRBV5-4	TRBJ1-2	few	NA	CASSLGTHYTF	TGTGCCAGCAGCTTGGGGACACACTACACCTTC
TRBV2	TRBJ2-3	NA	NA	CASSLGISTDTQYF	TGTGCCAGCAGCCTCGGTATTAGCACAGATACGCAGTATTTT
TRBV11-2	TRBJ2-1	few	NA	CASSLGAGTEQFF	TGTGCCAGCAGCTTAGGGGCCGGGACAGAGCAGTTCTTC
TRBV7-2	TRBJ2-7	few	NA	CASSLALHEQYF	TGTGCCAGCAGCTTAGCTCTCCACGAGCAGTACTTC
TRBV4-1	TRBJ1-2	many	NA	CASSPPGGGNYGYTF	TGCGCCAGCAGCCCCCCGGGGGGCGGGAACTATGGCTACACCTTC
TRBV27	TRBJ2-6	NA	NA	CAGSLRYAGASREGANVLTF	TGTGCCGGCAGTTTAAGATACGCAGGAGCCTCACGAGAGGGGGCCAACGTCCTGACTTTC
TRBV2	TRBJ2-1	NA	NA	CASSVWTNYNEQFF	TGTGCCAGCAGTGTGTGGACAAACTACAATGAGCAGTTCTTC
TRBV24-1	TRBJ2-3	NA	NA	CATSDGLHTDTQYF	TGTGCCACCAGTGATGGACTCCACACAGATACGCAGTATTTT
TRBV6-1	TRBJ2-7	few	TRBD2	CASRRGSYEQYF	TGTGCCAGCAGGCGGGGGTCCTACGAGCAGTACTTC
TRBV6-5	TRBJ2-7	NA	TRBD2	CASSYSRVAGVYEQYF	TGTGCCAGCAGTTACTCTCGAGTAGCGGGAGTCTACGAGCAGTACTTC
TRBV14	TRBJ2-1	few	NA	CASSQERSEGGDEQFF	TGTGCCAGCAGCCAAGAACGGTCCGAGGGTGGCGATGAGCAGTTCTTC
TRBV6-1	TRBJ1-2	NA	TRBD1	CASTRGQSYGYTF	TGTGCCAGCACCCGGGGACAGAGCTATGGCTACACCTTC
TRBV20-1	TRBJ1-6	NA	NA	CSARVSGTAKSPLHF	TGCAGTGCTAGAGTTTCCGGGACGGCTAAATCACCCCTCCACTTT
TRBV6-1	TRBJ2-1	NA	NA	CASRGLPYNEQFF	TGTGCCAGCAGAGGACTTCCCTACAATGAGCAGTTCTTC
TRBV28	TRBJ2-4	NA	NA	CASNRPTQKAKNIQCF	TGTGCCAGCAACCGCCCCACTCAGAAAGCCAAAAACATTCAGTGCTTC
TRBV6-4	TRBJ1-1	few	NA	CASRNSPNTEAFF	TGTGCCAGCAGAAACAGCCCGAACACTGAAGCTTTCTTT
TRBV6-2/TRBV6-3	TRBJ2-5	many	NA	CASSYRQAQETQYF	TGTGCCAGCAGTTACCGACAGGCCCAAGAGACCCAGTACTTC
TRBV2	TRBJ2-1	NA	TRBD2	CASSPSGPYNEQFF	TGTGCCAGCAGCCCTAGCGGACCCTACAATGAGCAGTTCTTC
TRBV20-1	TRBJ2-1	NA	NA	CSANSGSSSYNEQFF	TGCAGTGCCAATAGCGGATCGAGCTCCTACAATGAGCAGTTCTTC
TRBV24-1	TRBJ2-3	NA	NA	CATSDFMSTDTQYF	TGTGCCACCAGTGATTTCATGAGCACAGATACGCAGTATTTT
TRBV10-3	TRBJ1-2	NA	NA	CAISGGQRVYGYTF	TGTGCCATCAGTGGAGGACAGCGAGTCTATGGCTACACCTTC
TRBV7-9	TRBJ1-5	NA	NA	CASSPGTSSQPQHF	TGTGCCAGCAGCCCTGGGACCTCGAGTCAGCCCCAGCATTTT
TRBV19	TRBJ2-7	NA	NA	CASSGPVGEQYF	TGTGCCAGTTCCGGACCCGTCGGGGAGCAGTACTTC
TRBV4-1	TRBJ1-5	NA	NA	CASSQAGRVNQPQHF	TGCGCCAGCAGCCAAGCGGGCAGGGTAAATCAGCCCCAGCATTTT
TRBV24-1	TRBJ2-5	NA	NA	CATSDPTVQETQYF	TGTGCCACCAGTGATCCGACAGTCCAAGAGACCCAGTACTTC
TRBV6-1	TRBJ2-7	NA	NA	CASSQGLGGIEQYF	TGTGCCAGCAGTCAAGGGCTAGGGGGAATCGAGCAGTACTTC
TRBV20-1	TRBJ2-1	few	TRBD1	CSARQGTGEFF	TGCAGTGCTAGACAGGGGACAGGGGAGTTCTTC
TRBV20-1	TRBJ2-3	NA	NA	CSAFDQGKDTQYF	TGCAGTGCTTTTGATCAGGGCAAAGATACGCAGTATTTT
TRBV4-2	TRBJ2-5	few	TRBD1	CASSLGTGEETQYF	TGTGCCAGCAGTTTAGGGACAGGGGAAGAGACCCAGTACTTC
TRBV14	TRBJ1-4	NA	NA	CASSQESGVKLFF	TGTGCCAGCAGCCAAGAATCAGGGGTAAAACTGTTTTTT
TRBV29-1	TRBJ1-1	NA	NA	CSAQDAGTEAFF	TGCAGCGCCCAGGACGCAGGCACTGAAGCTTTCTTT